This passage covers 26 T cell receptor beta chains from one sample sequenced in a study of cytomegalovirus exposure and HLA in healthy donors (dated by TCRdb to between 2016 and 2019). The method behind the library was the immunoSEQ multiplex PCR assay. The multiplex PCR relied on a mix of 60 forward primers for TCR Vbeta segments and 13 reverse primers for TCR Jbeta segments. This is the immuneACCESS table as TCRdb keeps it, with only in-frame sequences that have V and J called. A part of the clones is gone; compared with another copy, unresolved V genes explain less than half, and the rest is unexplained. For this sample there are approximately 70,000 clones; around 81% appear just once. 6.3% of the sample comes from the top ten. Sequences were obtained from PBMCs. The receptor set was obtained from a man in his fifties in good health and CMV-seronegative.

This rearrangement joins TRBV5-6 to TRBJ1-5; D unresolved. The CDR3 is 17 residues long. Germline V lookup: CDR1 SGHDT, CDR2 YYEEEE. V lost 3 bases and J 1 base, leaving 17 bases between the germline ends. The CDR3 here is CASSYRTVGGSNQPQHF. The CDR3 nucleotides are TGTGCCAGCAGCTATAGGACCGTCGGAGGCAGCAATCAGCCCCAGCATTTT.

The chain links TRBV7-8 to TRBJ1-2; D is ambiguous. The CDR3 loop spans 13 amino acids. The V gene's germline CDR1 is SGHVS and CDR2 FQNEAQ. Trimming removed 5 bases at V and 0 bases at J, with 7 bases between. DNA for the CDR3: TGTGCCAGCAGCGGGAGAACTAACTATGGCTACACCTTC. Translation gives CASSGRTNYGYTF.

J is TRBJ2-6 and V is TRBV9, with D maybe TRBD2 (7 bases). CDR1 is SGDLS, CDR2 YYNGEE, per germline. The CDR3 spans 15 residues. Trimming left V 9 bases short and J 4 bases short, with 17 bases between. This chain's CDR3 is CATTGGAEGANVLTF. Here the CDR3 DNA reads TGTGCCACCACTGGGGGGGCCGAGGGGGCCAACGTCCTGACTTTC. Together with reference TRBV9 and TRBJ2-6, the CDR3 gives the full variable domain: DSGVTQTPKHLITATGQRVTLRCSPRSGDLSVYWYQQSLDQGLQFLIQYYNGEERAKGNILERFSAQQFPDLHSELNLSSLELGDSALYFCATTGGAEGANVLTFGAGSRLTVL.

The V call is TRBV19, the J call TRBJ1-1, with 7 bases aligning to TRBD1. J gave up 5 bases and V 9 bases, and 6 bases lay outside the gene matches. Germline V CDR1 and CDR2: LNHDA, SQIVND (reference sequence). The CDR3 has 12 residues. The CDR3 loop is CASDRVGTEAFF. CDR3 bases: TGTGCCAGCGACAGGGTTGGAACTGAAGCTTTCTTT.

The chain joins TRBV2 to TRBJ2-5, with TRBD2 as a possible D gene (5 bases). The germline V gene encodes CDR1 SNHLY and CDR2 FYNNEI. CDR3 length equals 13 residues. V shed 4 bases and J shed 5 bases, with 11 bases lying between them. CDR3 protein: CASSVDSGETQYF. For the CDR3, the DNA is TGTGCCAGCAGTGTTGACTCGGGGGAGACCCAGTACTTC.

This chain connects TRBV7-6 to TRBJ1-6; D is unclear. Germline V CDR1 and CDR2: SGHVS, FNYEAQ. The CDR3 runs 16 residues. V lost 5 bases and J 2 bases, leaving 13 bases between the germline ends. This chain's CDR3 is CASSLEVQTYNSPLHF. In DNA, the CDR3 is TGTGCCAGCAGCCTCGAGGTGCAGACCTATAATTCACCCCTCCACTTT.

This clone has only one observation. This chain connects TRBV5-4 to TRBJ2-1, with 9 bases that match TRBD2. Trimming at V came to 0 bases and at J to 6 bases, leaving 4 bases not matched to a gene. The CDR3 has 15 residues. Germline loops: CDR1 SGHNT, CDR2 YYREEE (reference sequence). Here the CDR3 DNA reads TGTGCCAGCAGCTTGGGGGCGGGGGGGCCCAATGAGCAGTTCTTC. Translating gives CASSLGAGGPNEQFF.

This clone was seen just once. CDR3 nucleotides: TGCGCCAGCAGCGGACAGCTGAACACTGAAGCTTTCTTT. This translates into CASSGQLNTEAFF. This chain links TRBV5-1 with TRBJ1-1; tentative D call: TRBD1 (6 bases). Germline V gene lookup returns CDR1 SGHRS and CDR2 YFSETQ. The CDR3 extends over 13 amino acids. V lost 4 bases, J lost 0 bases, and 7 bases lay in between.

V is TRBV11-2 and J is TRBJ1-6, with 9 bases identical to TRBD1. This CDR3 comprises 16 residues. J lost 13 bases, V lost 1 base, and 11 bases had no gene match. Germline CDR1 reads SGHAT; CDR2 reads FQNNGV. CDR3 sequence: CASSLATGTGPFPLHF. CDR3 DNA: TGTGCCAGCAGCTTAGCCACCGGGACAGGGCCTTTCCCCCTCCACTTT.

The V call is TRBV30, the J call TRBJ2-7; D may be TRBD1 (6 bases). CDR1 and CDR2 from the germline V gene are GTSNPN and SVGIG (reference sequence). This CDR3 has 15 residues. V shed 2 bases and J shed 4 bases, with 18 bases lying between them. CDR3 DNA sequence: TGTGCCTGGAGTATAAACATGGGGGCGCAATACGAGCAGTACTTC. This translates into CAWSINMGAQYEQYF.

This rearrangement joins TRBV6-1 to TRBJ1-2; 7 bases agree with TRBD1. The J segment lost 4 bases and the V segment lost 10 bases, leaving 15 bases of the junction unmatched. The CDR3 spans 15 residues. Germline CDR1 is MNHNS and CDR2 is SASEGT. The CDR3 loop is CATRLAKGAPYGYTF. CDR3 DNA sequence: TGTGCCACTCGGTTAGCTAAGGGGGCCCCCTATGGCTACACCTTC.

This clone occurred once. This chain links TRBV27 with TRBJ1-2; D is uncertain. The CDR3 sequence is 13 residues long. The V gene's germline CDR1 is MNHEY and CDR2 SMNVEV (reference sequence). Trimming removed 6 bases from V and 2 bases from J, with 10 bases in between. CDR3 residues: CASRAEWNYGYTF. CDR3 DNA: TGTGCCAGCAGAGCGGAGTGGAACTATGGCTACACCTTC.

The genes are TRBV19 and TRBJ2-2; 7 bases are shared with TRBD1. The J segment lost 5 bases and the V segment lost 6 bases, leaving 3 bases of the junction unmatched. The CDR3 has 13 amino acids. Germline V lookup: CDR1 LNHDA, CDR2 SQIVND (reference sequence). Here the CDR3 DNA reads TGTGCCAGTAGCTGGGACAGTACCGGGGAGCTGTTTTTT. This encodes CASSWDSTGELFF.

This clone turned up a few times. The chain has TRBV2 and TRBJ2-1; 13 positions agree with TRBD2. Germline values: CDR1 SNHLY, CDR2 FYNNEI. J was trimmed by 9 bases and V by 7 bases; bases with no gene match: 12. The CDR3 is 16 amino acids. The CDR3 DNA reads as TGTGCCAGCACGTCAGACGGGACTAGCGGGAAACGTGAGCAGTTCTTC. This codes for CASTSDGTSGKREQFF.

The chain is built from TRBV29-1 and TRBJ1-2; TRBD1 matches 9 bases. V dropped 4 bases and J dropped 7; count of bases not matched to a gene: 1. The germline CDR1 and CDR2 sequences are SQVTM and ANQGSEA. CDR3 length: 11 residues. For the CDR3, the DNA is TGCAGCGTTGGACAGGGGGGTGGCTACACCTTC. It codes for CSVGQGGGYTF.

This clone is a singleton in its sample. At the DNA level, this CDR3 is encoded by other sequences in the same sample as well. The chain has TRBV29-1 and TRBJ1-1; D might be TRBD1 (6 bases). This CDR3 is 11 amino acids long. V lost 3 bases and J lost 5, with 7 bases in between. CDR1 is SQVTM, CDR2 ANQGSEA, per germline. The CDR3: CSVDRGTEAFF. The CDR3 DNA sequence: TGCAGCGTTGATAGGGGGACTGAAGCTTTCTTT.

The V call is TRBV28, the J call TRBJ2-1; 13 bases agree with TRBD2. Unmatched junction bases numbered 3, after V lost 3 bases and J lost 7 bases. Germline assignment: CDR1 MDHEN and CDR2 SYDVKM. The CDR3 has 15 residues. For the CDR3, the DNA is TGTGCCAGCAGTTTTTGGACTAGCGGGAGAAATGAGCAGTTCTTC. It is translated as CASSFWTSGRNEQFF.

The chain is built from TRBV30 and TRBJ1-5; 9 bases map to TRBD1. V lost 0 bases and J lost 6; bases outside the gene matches: 3. CDR1 is GTSNPN and CDR2 is SVGIG in the germline V gene (reference sequence). CDR3 length equals 14 residues. The CDR3 sequence: CAWSVGDRVQPQHF. The CDR3 DNA sequence: TGTGCCTGGAGTGTAGGGGACAGGGTTCAGCCCCAGCATTTT.

This clone was picked up a small number of times. The CDR3 DNA reads as TGCAGCGTTGCTGGGACTAGCGGGGGTGACTACGAGCAGTACTTC. Translation gives CSVAGTSGGDYEQYF. This chain joins TRBV29-1 and TRBJ2-7; TRBD2 agrees at 14 bases. CDR1 and CDR2 (germline): SQVTM, ANQGSEA. The CDR3 runs to 15 residues. V shed 4 bases and J 3 bases; nucleotides not matched to a gene: 5.

The chain couples TRBV19 to TRBJ1-1, with 8 bases identical to TRBD1. CDR3 length: 13 residues. V shed 9 bases, J shed 1 base, and the junction held 4 bases outside the gene matches. CDR1 is LNHDA, CDR2 SQIVND, per germline (reference sequence). The DNA of the CDR3 is TGTGCCAGCTCCAGGGGGCGGAACACTGAAGCTTTCTTT. This sequence encodes CASSRGRNTEAFF.

V and J are TRBV5-6 and TRBJ1-6; the D gene is possibly TRBD1 (6 bases). Per the germline V gene, CDR1 is SGHDT and CDR2 is YYEEEE. CDR3 length equals 13 residues. V lost 3 bases, J lost 6 bases, and 7 bases lay in between. The CDR3 protein is CASSSRGNSPLHF. The CDR3 coding sequence is TGTGCCAGCAGCTCCAGGGGTAATTCACCCCTCCACTTT. The full variable domain, rest sourced from reference TRBV5-6 and TRBJ1-6, is DAGVTQSPTHLIKTRGQQVTLRCSPKSGHDTVSWYQQALGQGPQFIFQYYEEEERQRGNFPDRFSGHQFPNYSSELNVNALLLGDSALYLCASSSRGNSPLHFGNGTRLTVT.

The chain recombines TRBV6-1 with TRBJ1-2; the D gene is possibly TRBD1 (6 bases). V dropped 2 bases and J dropped 4 bases, with 14 bases sitting between them. Germline V CDR1 and CDR2: MNHNS, SASEGT. This CDR3 region has 15 residues. Here the CDR3 DNA reads TGTGCCAGCAGTGAACCGAACAGGGTAGGCTATGGCTACACCTTC. Its translation: CASSEPNRVGYGYTF.

The chain combines TRBV4-3 with TRBJ2-5; TRBD1 matches 8 bases. This CDR3 is 15 amino acids long. V lost 3 bases, J lost 3 bases, and 6 bases stayed unmatched. Germline values: CDR1 LGHNA, CDR2 YSLEER. The CDR3 DNA is TGCGCCAGCAGCCACCTTGGACAGGGTGAAGAGACCCAGTACTTC. Its protein product is CASSHLGQGEETQYF.

The chain links TRBV6-1 to TRBJ1-2; no reliable D call. The germline CDR1 and CDR2 sequences are MNHNS and SASEGT. The CDR3 is made up of 13 amino acids. With 9 bases removed from V and 7 bases from J, the gap between germline ends came to 18 bases. The CDR3 spells CASTPTGVAGYTF. The CDR3 coding sequence is TGTGCCAGTACGCCGACCGGGGTCGCTGGCTACACCTTC.

This chain connects TRBV29-1 to TRBJ1-2, with a weak D call TRBD1 (6 bases). The ends were cut back, 1 base at V and 8 bases at J, with 20 bases in the middle. The CDR3 has 15 residues. CDR1 is SQVTM, CDR2 ANQGSEA, per germline. In nucleotides, the CDR3 is TGCAGCGTTGAAGGTATGCGGACAGCGGAGGTCGGCTACACCTTC. Translating gives CSVEGMRTAEVGYTF.

As concerns this clone: One junction end does not reproduce the germline sequence, and a read error may be involved. The CDR3 loop reads CASSYSLNTEAFF. CDR3 bases: TGTGCTAGCAGCTACAGCTTGAACACTGAAGCTTTCTTT. J is TRBJ1-1 and V is TRBV7-7; no firm D call. CDR1 and CDR2 from the germline V gene are SSHAT and FNYEAQ (reference sequence). The CDR3 is 13 amino acids. Together with reference TRBV7-7 and TRBJ1-1, the CDR3 gives the full variable domain: GAGVSQSPRYKVTKRGQDVTLRCDPISSHATLYWYQQALGQGPEFLTYFNYEAQPDKSGLPSDRFSAERPEGSISTLTIQRTEQRDSAMYRCASSYSLNTEAFFGQGTRLTVV.